Following are 23 T cell receptor beta chains from one sample sequenced in a study of somatic mutations in cytotoxic T cells in rheumatoid arthritis. The protocol was immunoSEQ multiplex PCR, while the TCRdb copy is restricted to in-frame clones and leaves out a portion. The table has 9,000 to 15,000 clones, about 68% seen once. Sample: CD8+ T cells sorted from blood. These receptor sequences come from a man in his sixties or seventies in good health.

The CDR3 here is CASRLTEYYGYTF. Written as DNA, the CDR3 is TGTGCCAGCAGGTTGACAGAATACTATGGCTACACCTTC. The chain uses TRBV28 and TRBJ1-2, with D perhaps matching TRBD1 (5 bases). The germline V gene has CDR1 MDHEN and CDR2 SYDVKM. Trimming took off 6 bases at V and 3 bases at J, with 11 bases between the two ends. The CDR3 sequence is 13 residues long.

The V gene is TRBV2, the J gene TRBJ2-5, with D possibly being TRBD1 (7 bases). Deletions cut 10 bases from V and 5 bases from J, with 17 bases between. CDR1 is SNHLY, CDR2 FYNNEI, per germline. The CDR3 loop spans 13 amino acids. In DNA form, the CDR3 reads TGTGCCAACGACCGGGACAGCGGGGAGACCCAGTACTTC. It translates to CANDRDSGETQYF. Looking up the rest from reference TRBV2 and TRBJ2-5 gives the full variable domain: EPEVTQTPSHQVTQMGQEVILRCVPISNHLYFYWYRQILGQKVEFLVSFYNNEISEKSEIFDDQFSVERPDGSNFTLKIRSTKLEDSAMYFCANDRDSGETQYFGPGTRLLVL.

The sample holds one count of this clone. This chain links TRBV7-9 with TRBJ1-1, with no clear D. The V end lost 7 bases, the J end lost 3 bases, and 18 bases lay between the germline ends. Per germline, CDR1 SEHNR and CDR2 FQNEAQ (reference sequence). The CDR3 contains 15 residues. The CDR3 loop is CASNRAVGWDTEAFF. CDR3 nucleotide sequence: TGTGCCAGCAATCGGGCAGTGGGGTGGGACACTGAAGCTTTCTTT.

This clone was seen a handful of times. The V call is TRBV30, the J call TRBJ2-7, with D perhaps matching TRBD2 (5 bases). Per the germline V gene, CDR1 is GTSNPN and CDR2 is SVGIG (reference sequence). The germline V and J ends were trimmed by 0 bases and 1 base, with 13 bases remaining between them. The CDR3 runs to 15 residues. In DNA, the CDR3 is TGTGCCTGGAGTGTTTCTCTCGGACTTTCCTACGAGCAGTACTTC. As protein: CAWSVSLGLSYEQYF.

J is TRBJ1-1 and V is TRBV6-5, with a weak D call TRBD1 (5 bases). The CDR3 covers 15 residues. Between the trimmed V and J ends, which lost 0 bases and 3 bases, there was a span of 11 bases. CDR1 and CDR2 (germline): MNHEY, SVGAGI. DNA of the CDR3: TGTGCCAGCAGTTACTCGACGGGGGTCGACACTGAAGCTTTCTTT. Residues: CASSYSTGVDTEAFF.

This CDR3 reads CASSLAWQAIWYF. Written as DNA, the CDR3 is TGTGCCAGCAGCTTAGCTTGGCAGGCTATATGGTATTTT. The genes are TRBV7-9 and TRBJ2-3, with unresolved D. Germline assignment: CDR1 SEHNR and CDR2 FQNEAQ (reference sequence). The V end was cut by 0 bases, the J end by 14 bases, with 15 bases between. The CDR3 contains 13 residues.

By share, this clone ranks as medium-sized (0.01 to 0.1%). The J gene is TRBJ2-7, the V gene TRBV7-9, with D possibly TRBD1 on 6 matching bases. The CDR3 is 13 amino acids. The V gene's germline CDR1 is SEHNR and CDR2 FQNEAQ (reference sequence). V shed 10 bases and J shed 3 bases, with 16 bases lying between them. The CDR3 nucleotides read TGTGCCATCGACCCTTCAGGGGACTACGAGCAGTACTTC. Residues: CAIDPSGDYEQYF. Drawing the rest from reference TRBV7-9 and TRBJ2-7, the complete variable domain is DTGVSQNPRHKITKRGQNVTFRCDPISEHNRLYWYRQTLGQGPEFLTYFQNEAQLEKSRLLSDRFSAERPKGSFSTLEIQRTEQGDSAMYLCAIDPSGDYEQYFGPGTRLTVT.

The chain couples TRBV7-9 to TRBJ2-7, with 9 bases lining up with TRBD1. The CDR3 sequence is 14 residues long. Germline V lookup: CDR1 SEHNR, CDR2 FQNEAQ (reference sequence). The V and J ends lost 5 bases and 4 bases, in that order; junction bases with no gene match: 6. Here the CDR3 DNA reads TGTGCCAGCAGCCTAGGGGGACAGGGTTACGAGCAGTACTTC. It yields the protein CASSLGGQGYEQYF.

The chain has TRBV13 and TRBJ2-7; TRBD1 matches 7 bases. This CDR3 comprises 14 residues. Germline loops: CDR1 PRHDT, CDR2 FYEKMQ (reference sequence). The ends lost 5 bases at V and 3 bases at J; junction bases unmatched: 7. CDR3 in amino acids: CASSPRTGIYEQYF. The CDR3 DNA reads as TGTGCCAGCAGCCCCCGGACAGGCATCTACGAGCAGTACTTC.

The CDR3 DNA is TGTGCCAGCAGCGTAGGGGTCACCGGGGAGCTGTTTTTT. This sequence encodes CASSVGVTGELFF. The chain carries TRBV9 and TRBJ2-2; D is uncertain. This CDR3 is 13 amino acids long. Trimming removed 0 bases at V and 4 bases at J, with 4 bases between. CDR1 is SGDLS, CDR2 YYNGEE, per germline.

This clone was seen more than once but under ten times. The chain recombines TRBV7-6 with TRBJ2-2, with 7 bases identical to TRBD1. Unmatched junction bases numbered 13, after V lost 2 bases and J lost 4 bases. This CDR3 has 18 amino acids. Germline lookup yields CDR1 SGHVS and CDR2 FNYEAQ. DNA for the CDR3: TGTGCCAGCAGCTTAACAGAGACACAGGGGATAAGCACCGGGGAGCTGTTTTTT. Translated, it gives CASSLTETQGISTGELFF. The whole variable domain, filled in from reference TRBV7-6 and TRBJ2-2, reads GAGVSQSPRYKVTKRGQDVALRCDPISGHVSLYWYRQALGQGPEFLTYFNYEAQQDKSGLPNDRFSAERPEGSISTLTIQRTEQRDSAMYRCASSLTETQGISTGELFFGEGSRLTVL.

This chain connects TRBV6-1 to TRBJ2-5; 9 nucleotides align to TRBD2. This CDR3 has 15 residues. From germline, CDR1 is MNHNS and CDR2 SASEGT. Germline trimming cut 2 bases from V and 2 bases from J; bases unmatched to any gene: 3. The CDR3 is CASSEIAGVQETQYF. For the CDR3, the DNA is TGTGCCAGCAGTGAAATAGCGGGAGTACAAGAGACCCAGTACTTC.

This sequence joins TRBV7-9 and TRBJ2-2, with TRBD2 matching 7 bases. V dropped 2 bases and J dropped 2; count of bases not matched to a gene: 5. This CDR3 region has 16 residues. Germline CDR1 is SEHNR and CDR2 is FQNEAQ (reference sequence). CDR3 DNA: TGTGCCAGCAGCTTATGGGGCGGGAGAAACACCGGGGAGCTGTTTTTT. It specifies CASSLWGGRNTGELFF.

The V gene is TRBV6-4, the J gene TRBJ2-1; no clear D gene. Looked up from germline, CDR1 is MRHNA and CDR2 is SNTAGT. Trimming took off 4 bases at V and 3 bases at J, with 13 bases between the two ends. This CDR3 region has 15 residues. For the CDR3, the DNA is TGTGCCAGCAGTGCCCTTGGGAAGGACTACAATGAGCAGTTCTTC. Translating it yields CASSALGKDYNEQFF.

This clone was recorded only once. The rearrangement joins TRBV27 to TRBJ1-2; no firm D call. CDR3 length: 15 residues. V shed 6 bases and J shed 4 bases, with 18 bases lying between them. Looked up from germline, CDR1 is MNHEY and CDR2 is SMNVEV (reference sequence). As DNA, the CDR3 is TGTGCCAGCAGCAATAGGGCAGTCGGCCCCTATGGCTACACCTTC. Translated: CASSNRAVGPYGYTF.

The gene calls are TRBV18 and TRBJ2-7; D is unresolved. This CDR3 contains 13 residues. Germline CDR1 KGHSH, CDR2 LQKENI. V was cut by 3 bases and J by 0 bases, with 6 bases left in between. CDR3 DNA: TGTGCCAGCTCACCTCCTGGCTCCTACGAGCAGTACTTC. Translation gives CASSPPGSYEQYF.

This clone was observed a single time. V gene TRBV6-5 combines with J gene TRBJ1-2; D is perhaps TRBD1 (6 bases). This CDR3 is 13 amino acids long. The V gene lost 2 bases and the J gene lost 8 bases, with 12 bases spanning the gap. Germline loops: CDR1 MNHEY, CDR2 SVGAGI. CDR3 nucleotides: TGTGCCAGCAGTTACGGCAGGGGAAACGGCTACACCTTC. It yields the protein CASSYGRGNGYTF.

The chain employs TRBV6-6 and TRBJ2-1, with 13 bases lining up with TRBD2. Germline V gives CDR1 MNHNY, CDR2 SVGAGI (reference sequence). V shed 1 base and J 4 bases; nucleotides not matched to a gene: 1. There are 16 residues in the CDR3. DNA for the CDR3: TGTGCCAGCAGTTACTTACTAGCGGGGGGGTACAATGAGCAGTTCTTC. Encoded protein: CASSYLLAGGYNEQFF.

The V and J genes are TRBV7-9 and TRBJ1-1, with 11 positions matching TRBD1. CDR1 SEHNR and CDR2 FQNEAQ come from the germline V gene (reference sequence). This CDR3 comprises 14 residues. V shed 4 bases and J 4 bases; nucleotides not matched to a gene: 2. CDR3 sequence: CASSSGQGATEAFF. The CDR3 DNA reads TGTGCCAGCAGCTCCGGACAGGGGGCCACTGAAGCTTTCTTT.

J is TRBJ2-1 and V is TRBV28; a weak D match, TRBD2 (5 bases). The germline gives CDR1 MDHEN, CDR2 SYDVKM. Trimming removed 7 bases at V and 0 bases at J, with 10 bases between. The CDR3 consists of 14 residues. The CDR3 is CASTDRDSYNEQFF. CDR3 sequence (DNA): TGTGCCAGCACTGACCGGGACTCCTACAATGAGCAGTTCTTC.

This clone has only a few counts. The chain joins TRBV13 to TRBJ2-7; TRBD1 is a possible D gene (6 bases). Per the germline V gene, CDR1 is PRHDT and CDR2 is FYEKMQ (reference sequence). CDR3 size: 14 residues. V was cut by 2 bases and J by 2 bases, with 10 bases left in between. CDR3 in amino acids: CASSLTGTTYEQYF. CDR3 nucleotide sequence: TGTGCCAGCAGCTTAACAGGGACGACCTACGAGCAGTACTTC.

The chain combines TRBV2 with TRBJ2-7; D tentatively reads TRBD1 or TRBD2 (7 bases each). Germline-derived CDR1 and CDR2 are SNHLY and FYNNEI. This CDR3 comprises 15 residues. The V end lost 4 bases, the J end lost 6 bases, and 19 bases lay between the germline ends. CDR3 sequence reads: CASSGRGRERSEQYF. The CDR3 DNA reads TGTGCCAGCAGTGGAAGGGGGCGGGAGAGAAGCGAGCAGTACTTC.

The gene calls are TRBV30 and TRBJ2-7; 9 bases are shared with TRBD1. The CDR3 loop spans 11 amino acids. Trimming at V came to 8 bases and at J to 4 bases, leaving 3 bases not matched to a gene. Per germline, CDR1 GTSNPN and CDR2 SVGIG (reference sequence). The CDR3 spells CAGDREYEQYF. The CDR3 DNA reads as TGTGCCGGGGACAGGGAGTACGAGCAGTACTTC.